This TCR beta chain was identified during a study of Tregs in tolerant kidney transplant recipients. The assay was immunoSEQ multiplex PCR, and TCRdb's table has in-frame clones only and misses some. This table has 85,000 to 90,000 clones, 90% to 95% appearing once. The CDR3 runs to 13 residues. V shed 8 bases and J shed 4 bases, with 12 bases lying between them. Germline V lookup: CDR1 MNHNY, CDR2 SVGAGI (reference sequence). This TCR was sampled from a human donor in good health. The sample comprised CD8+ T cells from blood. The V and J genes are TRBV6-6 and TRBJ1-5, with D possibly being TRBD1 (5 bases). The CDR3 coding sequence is TGTGCCAGCGCAAGTGGGGGAAATCAGCCCCAGCATTTT. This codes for CASASGGNQPQHF.